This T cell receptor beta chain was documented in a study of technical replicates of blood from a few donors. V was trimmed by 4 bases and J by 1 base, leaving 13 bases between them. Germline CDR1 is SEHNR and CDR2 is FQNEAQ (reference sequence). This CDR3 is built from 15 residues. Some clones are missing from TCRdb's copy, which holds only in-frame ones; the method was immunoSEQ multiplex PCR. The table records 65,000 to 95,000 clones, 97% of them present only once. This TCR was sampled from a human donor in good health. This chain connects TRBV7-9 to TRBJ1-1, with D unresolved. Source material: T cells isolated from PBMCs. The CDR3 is CASSSIKRRNTEAFF. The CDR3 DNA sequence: TGTGCCAGCAGCTCAATAAAACGGAGGAACACTGAAGCTTTCTTT.